The clone carrying this T cell receptor beta chain appeared many times. Its target is not known. These data belong to a study of CD8 T cells in ankylosing spondylitis. The study's findings and limits: It was reported that disease-linked clones were significantly enriched in matched ankylosing spondylitis synovial fluid. Within peripheral blood, clones linked to disease were CD8+ and relatively rare. Before this, some motif variants had been reported in reactive arthritis synovial fluid and blood.

TCRdb used MiXCR to reprocess the 5' RACE reads, holding one entry per CDR3 protein. The sample has about 150,000 distinct CDR3 sequences, about an eighth seen once. The clonotype comes from a female donor with ankylosing spondylitis or in good health (not recorded which). Material for sequencing was blood, either unsorted or a sorted T cell fraction (not recorded which).

The CDR3 region is CASQQGQRLRETQYF. CDR3 bases: TGTGCCAGCCAACAGGGACAAAGGTTGCGAGAGACCCAGTACTTC. This chain joins TRBV28 and TRBJ2-5; D might be TRBD1 (6 bases). Trimming removed 8 bases from V and 4 bases from J, with 20 bases in between. The CDR3 is 15 amino acids. Per germline, CDR1 MDHEN and CDR2 SYDVKM.